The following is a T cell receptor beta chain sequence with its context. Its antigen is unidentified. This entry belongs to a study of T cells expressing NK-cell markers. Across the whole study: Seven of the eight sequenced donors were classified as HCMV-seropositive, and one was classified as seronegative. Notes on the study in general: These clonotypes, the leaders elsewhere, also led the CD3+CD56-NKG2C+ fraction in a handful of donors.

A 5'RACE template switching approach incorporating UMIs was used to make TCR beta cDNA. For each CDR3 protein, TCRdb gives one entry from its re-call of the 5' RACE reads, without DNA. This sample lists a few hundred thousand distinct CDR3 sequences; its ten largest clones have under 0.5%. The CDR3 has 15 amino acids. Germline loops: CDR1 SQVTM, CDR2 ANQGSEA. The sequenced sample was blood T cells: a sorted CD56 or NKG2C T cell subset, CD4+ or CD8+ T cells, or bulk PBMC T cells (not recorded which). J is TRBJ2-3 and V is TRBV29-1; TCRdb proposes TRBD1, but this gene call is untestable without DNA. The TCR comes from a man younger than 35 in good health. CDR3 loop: CSERPRDRAEDTQYF.